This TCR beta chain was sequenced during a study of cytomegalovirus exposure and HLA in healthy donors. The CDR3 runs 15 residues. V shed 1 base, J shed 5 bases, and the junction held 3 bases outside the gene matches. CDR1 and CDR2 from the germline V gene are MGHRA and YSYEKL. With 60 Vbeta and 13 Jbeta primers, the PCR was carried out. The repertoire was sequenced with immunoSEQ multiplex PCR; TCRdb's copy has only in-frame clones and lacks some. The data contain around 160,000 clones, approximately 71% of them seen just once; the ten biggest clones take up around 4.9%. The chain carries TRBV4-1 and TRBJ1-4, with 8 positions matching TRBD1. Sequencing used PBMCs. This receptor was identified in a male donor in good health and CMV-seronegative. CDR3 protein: CASSQVGTGNEKLFF. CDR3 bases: TGCGCCAGCAGCCAAGTGGGGACAGGCAATGAAAAACTGTTTTTT.